In its sample, the clone carrying this T cell receptor beta chain was seen once. Its specificity is not known. V lost 1 base to trimming and J lost 4 bases, with 13 bases between them. The CDR3 contains 15 residues. Germline V gene lookup returns CDR1 SSHAT and CDR2 FNYEAQ (reference sequence). Sequenced by immunoSEQ multiplex PCR; TCRdb stores in-frame clones only, minus some. The sample consists of tens of thousands of clones, more than 70% of them appearing once. The sample belongs to a study of OX40 agonist ivuxolimab in advanced cancers. Overall study: The dose-escalation cohort was about 80% male, with a mean age of approximately 61 years, ranging about 20 to 85.

Peripheral blood came from all dose cohorts at three timepoints. General study results and limits: With doses of 0.1 to 3.0 mg/kg, CD4+ and CD8+ blood T cells had undergone clonal expansion by week 6. Antigen specificity was not determined for the expanded peripheral T cells.

The chain uses TRBV7-7 and TRBJ2-5; a weak D match, TRBD1 (5 bases). This sequence originates from an adult with an advanced solid tumor such as melanoma, head and neck, liver or kidney cancer. This specimen consisted of CD4+ or CD8+ T cells sorted from blood, obtained in a trial of the OX40 agonist ivuxolimab. The CDR3 DNA is TGTGCCAGCAGCTTAGGAACAGGCGGTGGAGAGACCCAGTACTTC. This sequence encodes CASSLGTGGGETQYF.